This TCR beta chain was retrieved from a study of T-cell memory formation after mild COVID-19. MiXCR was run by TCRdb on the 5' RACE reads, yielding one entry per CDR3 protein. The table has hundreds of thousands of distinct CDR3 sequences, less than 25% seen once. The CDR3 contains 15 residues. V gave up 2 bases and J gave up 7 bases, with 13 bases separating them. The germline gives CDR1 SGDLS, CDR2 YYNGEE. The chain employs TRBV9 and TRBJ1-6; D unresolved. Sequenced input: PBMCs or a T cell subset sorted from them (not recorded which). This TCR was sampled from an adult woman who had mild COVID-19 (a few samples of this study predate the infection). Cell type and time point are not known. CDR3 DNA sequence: TGTGCCAGCAGCGTTAGGGATTATCTCAATTCACCCCTCCACTTT. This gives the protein CASSVRDYLNSPLHF. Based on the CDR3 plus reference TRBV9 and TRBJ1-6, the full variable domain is DSGVTQTPKHLITATGQRVTLRCSPRSGDLSVYWYQQSLDQGLQFLIQYYNGEERAKGNILERFSAQQFPDLHSELNLSSLELGDSALYFCASSVRDYLNSPLHFGNGTRLTVT.